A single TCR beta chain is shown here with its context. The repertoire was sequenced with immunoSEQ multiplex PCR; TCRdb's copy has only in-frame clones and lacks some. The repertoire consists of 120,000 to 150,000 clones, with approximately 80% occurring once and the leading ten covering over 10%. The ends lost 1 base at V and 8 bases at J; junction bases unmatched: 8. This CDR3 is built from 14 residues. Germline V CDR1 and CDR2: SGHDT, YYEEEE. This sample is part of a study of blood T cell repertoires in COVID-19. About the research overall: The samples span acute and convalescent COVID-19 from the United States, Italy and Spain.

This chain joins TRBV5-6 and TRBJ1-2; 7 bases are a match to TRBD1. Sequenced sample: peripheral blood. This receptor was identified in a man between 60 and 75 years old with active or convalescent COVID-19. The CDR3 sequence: CASSLRGQPYGYTF. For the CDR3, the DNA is TGTGCCAGCAGCTTGAGGGGACAGCCCTACGGCTACACCTTC. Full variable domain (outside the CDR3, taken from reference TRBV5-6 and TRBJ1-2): DAGVTQSPTHLIKTRGQQVTLRCSPKSGHDTVSWYQQALGQGPQFIFQYYEEEERQRGNFPDRFSGHQFPNYSSELNVNALLLGDSALYLCASSLRGQPYGYTFGSGTRLTVV.